Presented here are 9 T cell receptor beta chains from one specimen sequenced in a study of CD8 T cells in ankylosing spondylitis. Study findings and constraints: Among TCR beta sequences, a motif of 7 to 9 highly homologous variants appeared characteristic of ankylosing spondylitis blood.

Using its own MiXCR run on the 5' RACE reads, TCRdb lists one record per CDR3 protein. The top ten hold around 7% of the sample, which has 500,000 to 550,000 distinct CDR3 sequences, more than 9.5% seen once. Which antigens these TCRs recognize remains unknown. What was sequenced was blood, either unsorted or a sorted T cell fraction (not recorded which). The receptors originated from a male donor with ankylosing spondylitis.

In this sample, this clonotype turned up a few times. This chain links TRBV27 with TRBJ1-6; no firm D call. The V and J ends lost 3 bases and 4 bases respectively, with 10 bases between them. The CDR3 totals 15 residues. The V gene's germline CDR1 is MNHEY and CDR2 SMNVEV (reference sequence). The CDR3 here is CASSLQSGYNSPLHF. The CDR3 DNA reads TGTGCCAGCAGTTTGCAATCGGGGTATAATTCACCCCTCCACTTT.

The gene calls are TRBV14 and TRBJ1-1; D is uncertain. V shed 1 base and J shed 6 bases, with 18 bases lying between them. This CDR3 contains 16 residues. Germline loops: CDR1 SGHDN, CDR2 FVKESK. The CDR3 loop is CASSQGGGGRDAEAFF. The CDR3 bases are TGTGCCAGCAGCCAAGGAGGAGGCGGGAGGGATGCTGAAGCTTTCTTT.

This clonotype was observed a handful of times. This chain uses TRBV5-1 with TRBJ2-1; 12 bases agree with TRBD2. Germline V gene data show CDR1 as SGHRS and CDR2 as YFSETQ. J gave up 10 bases and V 4 bases, and 12 bases lay outside the gene matches. CDR3 length: 16 residues. The CDR3 reads CASSLLAGGGTSEQFF. In DNA form, the CDR3 reads TGCGCCAGCAGCCTACTAGCGGGAGGAGGGACAAGCGAGCAGTTCTTC.

The rearrangement joins TRBV10-3 to TRBJ2-7; D is ambiguous. CDR3 length: 13 amino acids. In germline, CDR1 is ENHRY, CDR2 SYGVKD. Trimming left V 5 bases short and J 4 bases short, with 12 bases between. The CDR3 bases are TGTGCCATCAGTTCTCCCGGGCTATACGAGCAGTACTTC. Encoded protein: CAISSPGLYEQYF.

This clonotype was detected only a few times. This chain joins TRBV5-1 and TRBJ2-2; possibly TRBD1 or TRBD2 for D (5 bases each). V was cut by 4 bases and J by 6 bases, with 16 bases left in between. The length of the CDR3 is 15 residues. CDR1 is SGHRS and CDR2 is YFSETQ in the germline V gene. The CDR3 sequence is CASSPRGAEPGELFF. For the CDR3, the DNA is TGCGCCAGCAGCCCAAGGGGAGCTGAACCCGGGGAGCTGTTTTTT.

There are many counts of this clonotype. The chain couples TRBV5-1 to TRBJ2-1; D ambiguous. CDR3 length equals 14 residues. Trimming left V 0 bases short and J 5 bases short, with 9 bases between. Germline CDR1 reads SGHRS; CDR2 reads YFSETQ. The DNA for the CDR3 is TGCGCCAGCAGCTTGGTGGGCCGAAACAATGAGCAGTTCTTC. It translates to CASSLVGRNNEQFF.

This clonotype came up a few times. The V call is TRBV7-9, the J call TRBJ2-1, with TRBD2 identical over 8 bases. Trimming at V came to 6 bases and at J to 2 bases, leaving 3 bases not matched to a gene. The CDR3 covers 14 residues. From germline, CDR1 is SEHNR and CDR2 FQNEAQ (reference sequence). Here the CDR3 DNA reads TGTGCCAGCAGGCCGGGAGGGGCCTACAATGAGCAGTTCTTC. It codes for CASRPGGAYNEQFF.

In this sample, this clonotype turned up many times. The V gene is TRBV7-9, the J gene TRBJ2-3; D might be TRBD2 (6 bases). Trimming removed 5 bases from V and 5 bases from J, with 11 bases in between. The CDR3 sequence is 13 residues long. Germline V gene sequence: CDR1 SEHNR, CDR2 FQNEAQ (reference sequence). In DNA, the CDR3 is TGTGCCAGCAGCCCTTTCGGGGGAGATACGCAGTATTTT. This encodes CASSPFGGDTQYF. The whole variable domain, remainder taken from reference TRBV7-9 and TRBJ2-3, is DTGVSQNPRHKITKRGQNVTFRCDPISEHNRLYWYRQTLGQGPEFLTYFQNEAQLEKSRLLSDRFSAERPKGSFSTLEIQRTEQGDSAMYLCASSPFGGDTQYFGPGTRLTVL.

This clonotype occurred a few times. This chain links TRBV5-1 with TRBJ2-1; D is perhaps TRBD2 (6 bases). Trimming shortened V by 0 bases and J by 7 bases, and 20 bases separated the two germline ends. The CDR3 is made up of 17 amino acids. The V gene's germline CDR1 is SGHRS and CDR2 YFSETQ. CDR3 in DNA: TGCGCCAGCAGCTTGGAAGTCCTGGCGGGAAGGTCTAATGAGCAGTTCTTC. Translation gives CASSLEVLAGRSNEQFF.